This T cell receptor (beta chain) was recovered during a study of shared clonotypes between healthy human individuals. Whole-study findings and limits: What naive subsets generally showed was a larger estimated richness than memory subsets showed. Though the depth was large, rarefaction showed that sorted-subset sequencing was incomplete.

Every donor, a Caucasian adult, lived in Nashville, Tennessee. Germline assignment: CDR1 MDHEN and CDR2 SYDVKM. The V and J ends lost 4 bases and 2 bases, in that order; junction bases with no gene match: 14. This CDR3 is built from 17 residues. Generated by immunoSEQ multiplex PCR, the TCRdb table keeps only in-frame clones and is missing some. In the table there are 2 million to 2.5 million clones, about 90% of which are singletons. Remarks on this clone: Its matching antigen is unknown.

Sample: naive CD4+ T cells from PBMCs. As for subset: CD45RA+ positively selected. The receptor was derived from a man younger than 30 in good health. Some clones in this sample may be carry-over from other donors' samples. This sequence joins TRBV28 and TRBJ2-7, with 7 bases lining up with TRBD1. The CDR3: CASSSIYFDRAPYEQYF. CDR3 nucleotides: TGTGCCAGCAGTTCGATCTATTTCGACAGGGCCCCCTACGAGCAGTACTTC. Combining the CDR3 with reference TRBV28 and TRBJ2-7 gives the whole variable domain DVKVTQSSRYLVKRTGEKVFLECVQDMDHENMFWYRQDPGLGLRLIYFSYDVKMKEKGDIPEGYSVSREKKERFSLILESASTNQTSMYLCASSSIYFDRAPYEQYFGPGTRLTVT.